Here is one T cell receptor beta chain with its context. The sample belongs to a study of blood T cell repertoires in COVID-19. About the research overall: The analysed material was cDNA or gDNA that came from T cells, B-cell-depleted T cells, or PBMCs.

Trimming took 4 bases from V and 7 from J; bases not matched to a gene: 8. This CDR3 contains 15 residues. Germline V gene lookup returns CDR1 MGHDK and CDR2 SYGVNS. In the original analysis: Amplification of reference gene primers provided the estimated nucleated cell counts. The assay was immunoSEQ multiplex PCR, and TCRdb's table has in-frame clones only and misses some. V and J calls and clone size follow that table, whereas D and trimming were derived from the DNA. The sample includes 250,000 to 300,000 clones, approximately 91% of them seen just once. The receptor was derived from a man aged 45 to 65 with acute or convalescent COVID-19. The chain uses TRBV25-1 and TRBJ2-1, with TRBD1 identical over 9 bases. Sequencing used peripheral blood. Here the CDR3 DNA reads TGTGCCAGCAGTGGACTCGTAGGGACAGGGAATGAGCAGTTCTTC. As protein: CASSGLVGTGNEQFF. The variable domain in full, completed from reference TRBV25-1 and TRBJ2-1, reads EADIYQTPRYLVIGTGKKITLECSQTMGHDKMYWYQQDPGMELHLIHYSYGVNSTEKGDLSSESTVSRIRTEHFPLTLESARPSHTSQYLCASSGLVGTGNEQFFGPGTRLTVL.